These 5 T cell receptor beta chains originate from one sample sequenced in a study of blood T cell repertoires in COVID-19. Data came from immunoSEQ multiplex PCR; TCRdb stores just in-frame clones and leaves some out. The sample has 250,000 to 350,000 clones, 88% seen once. The sample was peripheral blood. These receptors were collected from a man between 18 and 35 years old with active or convalescent COVID-19.

The V and J genes are TRBV6-6 and TRBJ2-5; D gene unclear. Trimming took off 7 bases at V and 4 bases at J, with 7 bases between the two ends. The germline V gene encodes CDR1 MNHNY and CDR2 SVGAGI (reference sequence). The CDR3 is made up of 11 amino acids. This CDR3 reads CASTNAETQYF. CDR3 coding DNA: TGTGCCAGCACTAACGCAGAGACCCAGTACTTC.

The J gene is TRBJ2-1, the V gene TRBV11-2; D not certain. This CDR3 contains 15 residues. CDR1 is SGHAT, CDR2 FQNNGV, per germline. Trimming shortened V by 5 bases and J by 3 bases, and 14 bases separated the two germline ends. The CDR3 is CASSVTQSFYNEQFF. CDR3 sequence (DNA): TGTGCCAGCAGCGTCACACAGTCTTTCTACAATGAGCAGTTCTTC. The whole variable domain, remainder taken from reference TRBV11-2 and TRBJ2-1, is EAGVAQSPRYKIIEKRQSVAFWCNPISGHATLYWYQQILGQGPKLLIQFQNNGVVDDSQLPKDRFSAERLKGVDSTLKIQPAKLEDSAVYLCASSVTQSFYNEQFFGPGTRLTVL.

The V and J genes are TRBV5-6 and TRBJ1-2, with D perhaps TRBD1 (5 bases). Trimming took 5 bases from V and 4 from J, leaving 15 bases between them. Germline-derived CDR1 and CDR2 are SGHDT and YYEEEE. This CDR3 has 14 amino acids. In DNA form, the CDR3 reads TGTGCCAGCAGTTACACTTGGGGCGGCTATGGCTACACCTTC. This gives the protein CASSYTWGGYGYTF.

This clone was counted a single time. V usage is TRBV13 and J usage is TRBJ2-1, with 7 bases lining up with TRBD2. Germline V gene data show CDR1 as PRHDT and CDR2 as FYEKMQ (reference sequence). V trimming: 5 bases; J trimming: 4 bases; junction bases outside the gene matches: 2. The CDR3 is 13 amino acids. The CDR3 protein is CASSSGVYNEQFF. The DNA of the CDR3 is TGTGCCAGCAGCAGCGGGGTTTACAATGAGCAGTTCTTC.

V and J are TRBV10-3 and TRBJ1-2; no firm D call. Germline V gives CDR1 ENHRY, CDR2 SYGVKD. The CDR3 runs to 14 residues. V gave up 0 bases and J gave up 8 bases, with 13 bases separating them. This chain's CDR3 is CAISESRNSYGYTF. Written as DNA, the CDR3 is TGTGCCATCAGTGAGTCTCGTAACTCATACGGCTACACCTTC.